This T cell receptor beta chain appears in the sequencing data of a study of cytomegalovirus exposure and HLA in healthy donors. Study in general: Ancestry clustering placed around 80% of several hundred genotyped donors in the Caucasian-associated cluster. Whole-study findings and limits: It has been reported that TCR beta sequences accurately predicted the HLA-A and HLA-B alleles of most subjects. Several top significant clusters appeared, in a later analysis, to be linked to common viral pathogens.

Unmatched junction bases numbered 2, after V lost 0 bases and J lost 4 bases. There are 15 residues in the CDR3. In germline, CDR1 is SGHRS, CDR2 YFSETQ. Both 60 Vbeta primers and 13 Jbeta primers went into the PCR. Generated by immunoSEQ multiplex PCR, the TCRdb table keeps only in-frame clones and is missing some. Of approximately 170,000 clones detected, approximately 81% appear once; the ten largest clones hold 1% to 1.5%. To note about this clone: Its matching antigen is unknown.

The chain links TRBV5-1 to TRBJ2-1, with TRBD2 matching 9 bases. This clonotype originated in a man between 45 and 60 years old in good health and CMV-seropositive. The sample consisted of PBMCs. In DNA form, the CDR3 reads TGCGCCAGCAGCTTGGAAGCGGGGGGTTACAATGAGCAGTTCTTC. Protein sequence: CASSLEAGGYNEQFF.